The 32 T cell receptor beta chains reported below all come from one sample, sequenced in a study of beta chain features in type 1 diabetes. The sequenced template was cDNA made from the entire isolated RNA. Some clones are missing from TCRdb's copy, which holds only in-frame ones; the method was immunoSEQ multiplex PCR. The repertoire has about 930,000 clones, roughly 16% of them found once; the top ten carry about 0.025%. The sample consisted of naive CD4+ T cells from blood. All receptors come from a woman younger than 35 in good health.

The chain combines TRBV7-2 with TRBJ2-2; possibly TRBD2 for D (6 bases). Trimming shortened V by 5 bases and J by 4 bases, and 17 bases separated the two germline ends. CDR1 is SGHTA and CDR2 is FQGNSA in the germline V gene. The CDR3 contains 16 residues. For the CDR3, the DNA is TGTGCCAGCAGCCTTGGGGGAGCGGGCCTCACCGGGGAGCTGTTTTTT. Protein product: CASSLGGAGLTGELFF.

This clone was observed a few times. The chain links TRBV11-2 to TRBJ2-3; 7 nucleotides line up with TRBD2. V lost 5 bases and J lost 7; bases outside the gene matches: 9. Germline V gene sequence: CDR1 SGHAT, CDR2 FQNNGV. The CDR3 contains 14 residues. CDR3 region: CASSPSGYPNTQYF. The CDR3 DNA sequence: TGTGCCAGCAGCCCTAGCGGTTACCCTAATACGCAGTATTTT.

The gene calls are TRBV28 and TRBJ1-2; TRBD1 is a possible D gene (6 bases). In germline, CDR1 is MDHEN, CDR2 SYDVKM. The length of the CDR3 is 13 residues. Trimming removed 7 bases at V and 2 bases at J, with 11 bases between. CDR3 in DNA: TGTGCCAGCACCAGCGGACAGAACTATGGCTACACCTTC. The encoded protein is CASTSGQNYGYTF.

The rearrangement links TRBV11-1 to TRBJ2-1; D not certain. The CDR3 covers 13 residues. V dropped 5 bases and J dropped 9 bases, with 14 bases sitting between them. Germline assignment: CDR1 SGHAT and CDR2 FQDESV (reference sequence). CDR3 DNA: TGTGCCAGCAGCACGGCAAGGGTTGCTGAGCAGTTCTTC. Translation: CASSTARVAEQFF. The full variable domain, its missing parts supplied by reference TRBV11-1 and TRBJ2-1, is EAEVAQSPRYKITEKSQAVAFWCDPISGHATLYWYRQILGQGPELLVQFQDESVVDDSQLPKDRFSAERLKGVDSTLKIQPAELGDSAMYLCASSTARVAEQFFGPGTRLTVL.

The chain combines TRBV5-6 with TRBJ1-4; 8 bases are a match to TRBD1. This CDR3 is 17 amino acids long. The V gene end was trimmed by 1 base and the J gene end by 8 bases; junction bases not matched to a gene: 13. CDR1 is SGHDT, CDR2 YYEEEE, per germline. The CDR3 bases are TGTGCCAGCAGCTTGTTTTCCCGCAGGGGGCGGGAAGAAAAACTGTTTTTT. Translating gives CASSLFSRRGREEKLFF.

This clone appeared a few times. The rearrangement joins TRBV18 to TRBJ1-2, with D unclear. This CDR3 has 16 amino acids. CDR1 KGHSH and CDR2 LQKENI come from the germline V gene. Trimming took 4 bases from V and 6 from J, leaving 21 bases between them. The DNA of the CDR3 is TGTGCCAGCTCACGCGGAGGACCTACCGATTTTAATGGCTACACCTTC. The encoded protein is CASSRGGPTDFNGYTF.

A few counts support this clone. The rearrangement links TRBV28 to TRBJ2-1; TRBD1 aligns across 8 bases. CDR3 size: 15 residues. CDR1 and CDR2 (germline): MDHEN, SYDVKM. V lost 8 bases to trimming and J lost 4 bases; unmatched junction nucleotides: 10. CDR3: CASVAGGVRYNEQFF. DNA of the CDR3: TGTGCCAGCGTGGCAGGGGGCGTTAGGTACAATGAGCAGTTCTTC.

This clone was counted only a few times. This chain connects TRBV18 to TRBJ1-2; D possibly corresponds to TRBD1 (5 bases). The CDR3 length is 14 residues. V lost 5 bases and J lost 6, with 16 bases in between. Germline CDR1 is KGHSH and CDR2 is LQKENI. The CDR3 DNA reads TGTGCCAGCTCAGCCGGACATAACAAAAATGGCTACACCTTC. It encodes CASSAGHNKNGYTF. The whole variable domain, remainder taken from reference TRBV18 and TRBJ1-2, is NAGVMQNPRHLVRRRGQEARLRCSPMKGHSHVYWYRQLPEEGLKFMVYLQKENIIDESGMPKERFSAEFPKEGPSILRIQQVVRGDSAAYFCASSAGHNKNGYTFGSGTRLTVV.

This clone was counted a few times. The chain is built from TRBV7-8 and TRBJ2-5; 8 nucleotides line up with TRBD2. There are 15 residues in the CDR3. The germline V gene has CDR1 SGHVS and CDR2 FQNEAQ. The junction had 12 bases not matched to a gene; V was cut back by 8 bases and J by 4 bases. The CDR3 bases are TGTGCCAGCGATCGGGGACTAGGTTTCTCAGAGACCCAGTACTTC. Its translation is CASDRGLGFSETQYF.

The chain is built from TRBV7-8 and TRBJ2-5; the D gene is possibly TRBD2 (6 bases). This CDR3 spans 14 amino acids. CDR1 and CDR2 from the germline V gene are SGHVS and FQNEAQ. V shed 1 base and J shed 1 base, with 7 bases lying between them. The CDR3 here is CASSLGTTQETQYF. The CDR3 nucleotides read TGTGCCAGCAGCTTAGGGACTACCCAAGAGACCCAGTACTTC.

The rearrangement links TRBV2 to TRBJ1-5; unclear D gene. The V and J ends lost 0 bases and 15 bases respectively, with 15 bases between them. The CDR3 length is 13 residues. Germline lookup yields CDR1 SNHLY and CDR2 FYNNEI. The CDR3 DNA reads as TGTGCCAGCAGTGAAGCTACCGGGTCACACCGGCATTTT. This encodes CASSEATGSHRHF. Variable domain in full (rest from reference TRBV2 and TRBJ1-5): EPEVTQTPSHQVTQMGQEVILRCVPISNHLYFYWYRQILGQKVEFLVSFYNNEISEKSEIFDDQFSVERPDGSNFTLKIRSTKLEDSAMYFCASSEATGSHRHFGDGTRLSIL.

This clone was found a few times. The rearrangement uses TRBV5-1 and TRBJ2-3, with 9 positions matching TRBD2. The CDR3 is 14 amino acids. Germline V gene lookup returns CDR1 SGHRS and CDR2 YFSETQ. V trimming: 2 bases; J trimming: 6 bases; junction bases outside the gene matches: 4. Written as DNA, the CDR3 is TGCGCCAGCAGCTTTGCGGGAGGGACTGATACGCAGTATTTT. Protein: CASSFAGGTDTQYF.

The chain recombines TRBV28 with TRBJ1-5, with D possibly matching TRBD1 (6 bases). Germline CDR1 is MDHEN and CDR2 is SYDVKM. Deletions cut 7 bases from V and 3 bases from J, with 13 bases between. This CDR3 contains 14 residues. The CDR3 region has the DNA TGTGCCAGCACCCCCCCAGGGGCCAATCAGCCCCAGCATTTT. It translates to CASTPPGANQPQHF.

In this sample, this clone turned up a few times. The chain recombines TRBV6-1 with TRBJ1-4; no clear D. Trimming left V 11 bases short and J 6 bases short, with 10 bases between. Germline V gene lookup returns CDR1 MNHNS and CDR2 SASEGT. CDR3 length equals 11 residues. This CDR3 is CAGGSYEKLFF. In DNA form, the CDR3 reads TGTGCCGGCGGCAGTTATGAAAAACTGTTTTTT.

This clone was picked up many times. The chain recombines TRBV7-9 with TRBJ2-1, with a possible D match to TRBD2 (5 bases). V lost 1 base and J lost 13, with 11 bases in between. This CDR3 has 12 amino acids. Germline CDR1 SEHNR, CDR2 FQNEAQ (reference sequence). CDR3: CASSLVGATQFF. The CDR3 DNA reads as TGTGCCAGCAGCTTAGTGGGAGCTACACAGTTCTTC.

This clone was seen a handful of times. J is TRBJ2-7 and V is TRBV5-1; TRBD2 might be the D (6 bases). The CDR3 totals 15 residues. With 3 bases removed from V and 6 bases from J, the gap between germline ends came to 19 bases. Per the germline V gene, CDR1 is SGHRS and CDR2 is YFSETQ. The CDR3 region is CASSSDSGLLGEQYF. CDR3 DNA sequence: TGCGCCAGCAGCTCAGATTCGGGACTCTTGGGCGAGCAGTACTTC.

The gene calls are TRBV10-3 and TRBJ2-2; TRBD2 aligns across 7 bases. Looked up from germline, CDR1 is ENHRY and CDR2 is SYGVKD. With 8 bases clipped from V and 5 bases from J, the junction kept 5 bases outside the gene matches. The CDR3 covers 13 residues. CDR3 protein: CAIAAGATGELFF. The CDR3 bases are TGTGCCATCGCGGCGGGAGCTACCGGGGAGCTGTTTTTT.

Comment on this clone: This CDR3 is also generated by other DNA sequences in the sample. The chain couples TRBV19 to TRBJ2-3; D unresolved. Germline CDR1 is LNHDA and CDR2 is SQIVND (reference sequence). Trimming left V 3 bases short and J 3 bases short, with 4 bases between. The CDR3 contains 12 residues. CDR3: CASSIGTDTQYF. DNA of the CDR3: TGTGCCAGTAGTATCGGTACAGATACGCAGTATTTT.

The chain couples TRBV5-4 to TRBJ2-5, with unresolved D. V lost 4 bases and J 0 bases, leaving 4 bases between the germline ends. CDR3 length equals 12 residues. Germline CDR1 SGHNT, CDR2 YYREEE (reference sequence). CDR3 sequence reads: CASSRDQETQYF. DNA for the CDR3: TGTGCCAGCAGCAGGGACCAAGAGACCCAGTACTTC.

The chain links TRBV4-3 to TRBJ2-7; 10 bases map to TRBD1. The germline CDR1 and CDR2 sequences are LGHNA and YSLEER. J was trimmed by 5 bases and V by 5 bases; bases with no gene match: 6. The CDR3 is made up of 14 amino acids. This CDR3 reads CASSGRDRGHEQYF. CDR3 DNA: TGCGCCAGCAGCGGCCGGGACAGGGGTCACGAGCAGTACTTC.

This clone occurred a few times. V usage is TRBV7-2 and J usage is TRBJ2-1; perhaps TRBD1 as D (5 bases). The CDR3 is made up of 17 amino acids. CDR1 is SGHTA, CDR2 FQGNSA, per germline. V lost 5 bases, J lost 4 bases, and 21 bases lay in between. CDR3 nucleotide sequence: TGTGCCAGCAGCCCCAGGGCGAATCAACTTCCTTACAATGAGCAGTTCTTC. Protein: CASSPRANQLPYNEQFF.

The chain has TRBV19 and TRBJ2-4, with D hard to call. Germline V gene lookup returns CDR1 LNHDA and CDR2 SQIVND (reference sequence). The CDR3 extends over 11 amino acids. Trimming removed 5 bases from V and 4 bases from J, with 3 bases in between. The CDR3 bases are TGTGCCAGTAGTGAAAAAAACATTCAGTACTTC. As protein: CASSEKNIQYF. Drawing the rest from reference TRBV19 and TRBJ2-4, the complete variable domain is DGGITQSPKYLFRKEGQNVTLSCEQNLNHDAMYWYRQDPGQGLRLIYYSQIVNDFQKGDIAEGYSVSREKKESFPLTVTSAQKNPTAFYLCASSEKNIQYFGAGTRLSVL.

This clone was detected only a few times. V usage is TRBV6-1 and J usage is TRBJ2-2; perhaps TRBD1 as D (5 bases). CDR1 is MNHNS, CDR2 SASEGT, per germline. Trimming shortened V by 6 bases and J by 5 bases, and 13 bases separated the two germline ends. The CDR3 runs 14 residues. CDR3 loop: CASSKQDWTGELFF. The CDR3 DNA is TGTGCCAGCAGCAAACAGGATTGGACCGGGGAGCTGTTTTTT.

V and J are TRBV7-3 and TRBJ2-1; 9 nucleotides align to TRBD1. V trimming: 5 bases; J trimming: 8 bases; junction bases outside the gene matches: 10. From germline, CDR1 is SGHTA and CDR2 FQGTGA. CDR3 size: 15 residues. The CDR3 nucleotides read TGTGCCAGCAGCCCGACAGGGGGGAAAGGGTATGAGCAGTTCTTC. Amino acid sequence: CASSPTGGKGYEQFF.

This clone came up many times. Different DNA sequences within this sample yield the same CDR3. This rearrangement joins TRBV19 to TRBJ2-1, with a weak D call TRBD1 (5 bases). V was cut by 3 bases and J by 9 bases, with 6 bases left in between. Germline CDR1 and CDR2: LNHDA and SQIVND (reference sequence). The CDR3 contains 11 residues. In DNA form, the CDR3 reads TGTGCCAGTAGTATTAGGGGTGAGCAGTTCTTC. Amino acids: CASSIRGEQFF.

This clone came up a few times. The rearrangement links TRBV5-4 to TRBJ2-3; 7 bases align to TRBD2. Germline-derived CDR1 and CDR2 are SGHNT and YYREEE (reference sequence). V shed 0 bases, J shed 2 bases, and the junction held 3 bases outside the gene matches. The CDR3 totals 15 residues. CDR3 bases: TGTGCCAGCAGCTTGGGCGGGAGTCTCACAGATACGCAGTATTTT. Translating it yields CASSLGGSLTDTQYF.

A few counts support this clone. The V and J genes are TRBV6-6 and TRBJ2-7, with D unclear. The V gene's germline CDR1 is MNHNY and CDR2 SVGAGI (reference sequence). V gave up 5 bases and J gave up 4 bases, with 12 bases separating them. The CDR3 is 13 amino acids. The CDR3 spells CASSTRVFYEQYF. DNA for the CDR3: TGTGCCAGCAGTACCAGAGTTTTTTACGAGCAGTACTTC.

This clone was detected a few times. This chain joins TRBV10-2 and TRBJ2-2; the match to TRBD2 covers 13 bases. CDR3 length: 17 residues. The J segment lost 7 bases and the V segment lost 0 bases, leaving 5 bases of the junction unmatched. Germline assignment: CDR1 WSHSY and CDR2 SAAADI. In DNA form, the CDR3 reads TGCGCCAGCAGTGAGTCCGGGACTAGCGGGATAGACGGGGAGCTGTTTTTT. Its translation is CASSESGTSGIDGELFF.

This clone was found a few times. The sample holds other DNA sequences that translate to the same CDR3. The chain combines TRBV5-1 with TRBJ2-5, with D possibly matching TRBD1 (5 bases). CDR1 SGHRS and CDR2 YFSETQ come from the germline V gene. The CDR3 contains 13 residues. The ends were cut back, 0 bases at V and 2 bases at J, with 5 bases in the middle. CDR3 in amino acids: CASSLGQQETQYF. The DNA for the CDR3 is TGCGCCAGCAGCTTGGGACAGCAAGAGACCCAGTACTTC.

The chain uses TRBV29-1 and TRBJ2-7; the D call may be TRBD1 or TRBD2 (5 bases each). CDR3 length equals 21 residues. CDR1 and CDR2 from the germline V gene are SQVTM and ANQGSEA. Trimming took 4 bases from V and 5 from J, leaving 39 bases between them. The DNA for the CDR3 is TGCAGCGTTGTGCCGGGGCAGCCCTTGGGATCCCACAACAACCGGGCCAACGAGCAGTACTTC. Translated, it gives CSVVPGQPLGSHNNRANEQYF.

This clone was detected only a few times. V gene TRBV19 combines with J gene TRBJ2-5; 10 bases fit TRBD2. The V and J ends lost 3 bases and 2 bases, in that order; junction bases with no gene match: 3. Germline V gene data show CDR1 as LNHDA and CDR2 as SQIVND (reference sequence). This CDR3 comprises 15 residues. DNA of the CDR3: TGTGCCAGTAGTATCAGCGGGAGGGGGCAAGAGACCCAGTACTTC. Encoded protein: CASSISGRGQETQYF.

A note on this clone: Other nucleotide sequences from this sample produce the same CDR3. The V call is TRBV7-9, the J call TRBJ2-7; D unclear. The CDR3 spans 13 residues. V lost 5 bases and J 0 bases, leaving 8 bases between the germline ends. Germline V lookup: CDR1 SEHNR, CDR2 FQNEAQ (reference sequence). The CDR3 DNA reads TGTGCCAGCAGCCCGCCAAGCTCCTACGAGCAGTACTTC. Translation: CASSPPSSYEQYF.